This TCR beta chain appears in the sequencing data of a study of cytomegalovirus exposure and HLA in healthy donors. Study-level points and caveats: Prediction of most subjects' HLA-A and HLA-B alleles by TCR beta sequences was reportedly accurate. Later on, a genetic analysis was performed. It linked a missense variant in DCLRE1C with V- and J-gene trimming of TCR beta.

With V trimmed by 3 bases and J by 9 bases, 17 bases remained unmatched. CDR1 WNHNN and CDR2 SYGVQD come from the germline V gene (reference sequence). This CDR3 is built from 17 residues. By sample fraction, this clone is medium-sized. Its antigen is as yet unknown. Researchers ran the PCR with 60 Vbeta and 13 Jbeta primers. Only in-frame clones appear in the TCRdb table, and some are missing; sequencing was by immunoSEQ multiplex PCR. The repertoire holds approximately 96,000 clones, with around two thirds as singletons. The rearrangement links TRBV10-1 to TRBJ2-1; 7 bases match TRBD2. The clonotype comes from a male donor in good health and CMV-seronegative. Sequencing was done on a sample of PBMCs. The DNA for the CDR3 is TGCGCCAGCAGTGATAGCGGATTCCGGGACTATGCAGGTGAGCAGTTCTTC. Its translation: CASSDSGFRDYAGEQFF.